This entry lists 11 T cell receptor beta chains sequenced from one sample in a study of T-cell reconstitution after alpha-beta-depleted transplantation in children. Unique molecular identifiers were built into the TCRbeta library. TCRdb reanalysed the PCR reads using MiXCR and keeps one entry per CDR3 protein. The sample records about 690,000 distinct CDR3 sequences, 16% being singletons. This specimen was PBMCs from the stem cell graft donor, taken from the stem cell graft. These receptors all come from a human donor who donated a stem cell graft to a child with acute myeloid leukemia.

The sample holds many counts of this clonotype. The chain carries TRBV5-6 and TRBJ1-2, with TRBD1 identical over 7 bases. V shed 6 bases and J 6 bases; nucleotides not matched to a gene: 8. CDR1 and CDR2 (germline): SGHDT, YYEEEE. The CDR3 extends over 13 amino acids. The CDR3 nucleotides read TGTGCCAGCAACCCGACAGGGTTTCATGGCTACACCTTC. Its translation is CASNPTGFHGYTF.

The genes are TRBV6-1 and TRBJ2-2, with D tentatively TRBD1 or TRBD2 (5 bases each). Germline CDR1 and CDR2: MNHNS and SASEGT. The CDR3 contains 16 residues. The V end was cut by 4 bases, the J end by 4 bases, with 16 bases between. The CDR3 spells CASSVGRTAGTGELFF. CDR3 bases: TGTGCCAGCAGTGTGGGACGGACGGCCGGCACCGGGGAGCTGTTTTTT.

This clonotype has more than one count but fewer than ten. V is TRBV7-7 and J is TRBJ2-3; 12 bases are a match to TRBD2. CDR3 length equals 14 residues. The germline gives CDR1 SSHAT, CDR2 FNYEAQ (reference sequence). J gave up 11 bases and V 5 bases, and 8 bases lay outside the gene matches. DNA for the CDR3: TGTGCCAGCAGCCTTTCGCTAGCGGGGGGGGTGCAGTATTTT. It yields the protein CASSLSLAGGVQYF.

The V and J genes are TRBV12-3 or TRBV12-4 and TRBJ2-5; D may match TRBD1 or TRBD2 (6 bases each). This CDR3 is 15 amino acids long. V was clipped by 5 bases and J by 7 bases, with 20 bases between them. CDR3: CASSERGDPPGTQYF. The CDR3 nucleotides are TGTGCCAGCAGTGAGAGGGGGGATCCGCCCGGGACCCAGTACTTC.

A few counts support this clonotype. The CDR3 loop reads CASSPLSSGNTIYF. The CDR3 DNA follows: TGTGCCAGCAGCCCGCTTTCCTCTGGAAACACCATATATTTT. The V and J genes are TRBV7-2 and TRBJ1-3; D gene unclear. This CDR3 is built from 14 residues. Germline lookup yields CDR1 SGHTA and CDR2 FQGNSA. Trimming pared 5 bases from V and 0 bases from J, leaving 8 bases between.

This clonotype occurred many times. The CDR3 protein is CASSQEFRVPSYEQYF. As DNA, the CDR3 is TGCGCCAGCAGCCAAGAGTTTAGGGTTCCCTCCTACGAGCAGTACTTC. The chain recombines TRBV4-3 with TRBJ2-7, with D hard to call. The CDR3 length is 16 residues. Germline CDR1 is LGHNA and CDR2 is YSLEER. Trimming pared 0 bases from V and 0 bases from J, leaving 12 bases between.

This sequence joins TRBV7-2 and TRBJ1-2, with a tentative D call TRBD1 (5 bases). Germline CDR1 reads SGHTA; CDR2 reads FQGNSA. Trimming took 3 bases from V and 2 from J, leaving 13 bases between them. The CDR3 has 15 residues. CDR3 DNA sequence: TGTGCCAGCAGCTTGGCAGTCGGGGGAAACTATGGCTACACCTTC. This sequence encodes CASSLAVGGNYGYTF.

This clonotype has just a few counts. V gene TRBV13 combines with J gene TRBJ2-7; D call uncertain. The germline V gene encodes CDR1 PRHDT and CDR2 FYEKMQ (reference sequence). The V and J ends lost 5 bases and 0 bases respectively, with 11 bases between them. The CDR3 sequence is 14 residues long. The CDR3 DNA sequence: TGTGCCAGCAGCCCACCCCGGCGCTCCTACGAGCAGTACTTC. Translation gives CASSPPRRSYEQYF.

V and J are TRBV21-1 and TRBJ2-4. TRBV21-1 is an annotated pseudogene. This CDR3 comprises 9 residues. The CDR3 DNA follows: TGTGCCAGCAGCAAAGACAACGACTTC. Protein product: CASSKDNDF.

This clonotype was detected only a few times. The chain links TRBV6-1 to TRBJ1-2; D is unresolved. CDR1 and CDR2 (germline): MNHNS, SASEGT. This CDR3 is built from 14 residues. V was pared by 3 bases and J by 8 bases, with 16 bases between. CDR3 sequence reads: CASSEGNMLRGYTF. The CDR3 region has the DNA TGTGCCAGCAGTGAGGGAAACATGCTGAGGGGCTACACCTTC.

This clonotype has only a few counts. The CDR3 region has the DNA TGCAGTGTCGTGCGACCCCAGGGGTCCAATGAGCAGTTCTTC. It codes for CSVVRPQGSNEQFF. The chain is built from TRBV20-1 and TRBJ2-1; maybe TRBD1 (6 bases). V was cut by 7 bases and J by 6 bases, with 19 bases left in between. From germline, CDR1 is DFQATT and CDR2 SNEGSKA (reference sequence). This CDR3 has 14 residues.